What follows is one T cell receptor (beta chain) and its context. Sequenced by immunoSEQ multiplex PCR; TCRdb stores in-frame clones only, minus some. The sample yields just under 100,000 clones, approximately 95% seen once. The record originates from a study of control samples from healthy donors and cancer patients. Germline lookup yields CDR1 MNHEY and CDR2 SMNVEV (reference sequence). The J segment lost 7 bases and the V segment lost 1 base, leaving 7 bases of the junction unmatched. The CDR3 is 15 amino acids. V usage is TRBV27 and J usage is TRBJ2-1, with 7 bases fitting TRBD2. The sequence came from a man between 18 and 35 years old in good health. Sequenced: blood. The CDR3 loop reads CASSLFTGEGNEQFF. CDR3 nucleotide sequence: TGTGCCAGCAGTTTATTCACGGGGGAGGGGAATGAGCAGTTCTTC.